One and the same sample provided the 18 T cell receptor beta chains below, sequenced in a study of blood T cell repertoires in COVID-19. The table came from immunoSEQ multiplex PCR; TCRdb's copy has only in-frame clones and leaves some out. The sample carries 200,000 or so clones, around four fifths recorded once. Specimen: peripheral blood. The receptors shown here come from a woman aged 30 to 39 with acute or convalescent COVID-19.

This clone was seen just once. The genes are TRBV27 and TRBJ2-1; 8 bases line up with TRBD2. There are 15 residues in the CDR3. Germline V CDR1 and CDR2: MNHEY, SMNVEV (reference sequence). V lost 4 bases to trimming and J lost 5 bases; unmatched junction nucleotides: 7. The DNA for the CDR3 is TGTGCCAGCAGTTCGCCGGGACTAGTCAACAATGAGCAGTTCTTC. Its translation is CASSSPGLVNNEQFF.

The V call is TRBV5-1, the J call TRBJ1-2; tentatively, D is TRBD1 (6 bases). The V gene's germline CDR1 is SGHRS and CDR2 YFSETQ. The germline V and J ends were trimmed by 1 base and 4 bases, with 11 bases remaining between them. This CDR3 contains 14 residues. CDR3 bases: TGCGCCAGCAGCTTGTCAGGGGCGGGCTATGGCTACACCTTC. Residues: CASSLSGAGYGYTF.

This clone was seen a handful of times. This chain uses TRBV6-4 with TRBJ2-1; TRBD2 agrees at 11 bases. The length of the CDR3 is 15 residues. CDR1 MRHNA and CDR2 SNTAGT come from the germline V gene. V was pared by 2 bases and J by 7 bases, with 4 bases of the junction left unmatched. The CDR3 spells CASSDTSGSGNEQFF. The DNA of the CDR3 is TGTGCCAGCAGTGACACTAGCGGGAGCGGGAATGAGCAGTTCTTC.

V gene TRBV7-2 combines with J gene TRBJ2-5; 8 bases map to TRBD2. This CDR3 is 15 amino acids long. Germline V CDR1 and CDR2: SGHTA, FQGNSA. J was trimmed by 4 bases and V by 5 bases; bases with no gene match: 9. The CDR3 is CASSHDRGGRETQYF. The CDR3 DNA follows: TGTGCCAGCAGCCACGATCGGGGGGGAAGAGAGACCCAGTACTTC.

The rearrangement uses TRBV7-3 and TRBJ2-5, with D hard to call. There are 19 residues in the CDR3. The germline V gene encodes CDR1 SGHTA and CDR2 FQGTGA. V dropped 2 bases and J dropped 1 base, with 23 bases sitting between them. In DNA form, the CDR3 reads TGTGCCAGCAGCTTATGCAGCGAGGTGCTTACTGCCCCCCAAGAGACCCAGTACTTC. Protein product: CASSLCSEVLTAPQETQYF.

The chain combines TRBV7-2 with TRBJ1-3; 8 nucleotides align to TRBD1. Germline V gene sequence: CDR1 SGHTA, CDR2 FQGNSA. Trimming cost V 2 bases and J 0 bases; bases outside gene matches: 0. This CDR3 is built from 15 residues. This CDR3 reads CASSLTGGSGNTIYF. The CDR3 bases are TGTGCCAGCAGCTTAACAGGGGGCTCTGGAAACACCATATATTTT.

The genes are TRBV12-3 or TRBV12-4 and TRBJ2-2, with a tentative D call TRBD2 (5 bases). The CDR3 has 13 residues. Deletions cut 8 bases from V and 4 bases from J, with 11 bases between. CDR3 sequence: CASRSDTTGELFF. The CDR3 DNA reads TGTGCCAGCCGTAGCGACACCACCGGGGAGCTGTTTTTT.

V gene TRBV19 combines with J gene TRBJ2-6; a possible D gene is TRBD1 (6 bases). Germline V gives CDR1 LNHDA, CDR2 SQIVND (reference sequence). V gave up 1 base and J gave up 0 bases, with 10 bases separating them. There are 17 residues in the CDR3. CDR3 protein: CASSIGTAGSGANVLTF. The CDR3 nucleotides read TGTGCCAGTAGTATAGGGACAGCTGGCTCTGGGGCCAACGTCCTGACTTTC.

The chain recombines TRBV9 with TRBJ1-1; unclear D gene. The CDR3 extends over 14 amino acids. V was pared by 4 bases and J by 2 bases, with 12 bases between. Germline lookup yields CDR1 SGDLS and CDR2 YYNGEE. The CDR3: CASSPHLINTEAFF. In DNA, the CDR3 is TGTGCCAGCAGCCCCCACTTAATCAACACTGAAGCTTTCTTT.

This clone was detected once. The chain uses TRBV13 and TRBJ1-1, with TRBD1 matching over 9 bases. CDR3 length: 14 residues. Germline-derived CDR1 and CDR2 are PRHDT and FYEKMQ (reference sequence). V was pared by 5 bases and J by 1 base, with 2 bases of the junction left unmatched. The CDR3 is CASSQGQGNTEAFF. The CDR3 nucleotides read TGTGCCAGCAGCCAGGGACAGGGGAACACTGAAGCTTTCTTT.

V and J are TRBV4-1 and TRBJ2-3; weak D call: TRBD1 (5 bases). CDR3 length: 16 residues. Trimming shortened V by 8 bases and J by 4 bases, and 22 bases separated the two germline ends. CDR1 and CDR2 from the germline V gene are MGHRA and YSYEKL. The CDR3 coding sequence is TGCGCCAGCCTTGGGGCCGTCGGACGTCGGGCAGATACGCAGTATTTT. Protein sequence: CASLGAVGRRADTQYF.

This clone was seen ten or more times. This sequence joins TRBV5-1 and TRBJ1-6, with D possibly matching TRBD1 (5 bases). V shed 5 bases and J shed 5 bases, with 11 bases lying between them. The length of the CDR3 is 14 residues. Germline CDR1 reads SGHRS; CDR2 reads YFSETQ. The CDR3 region has the DNA TGCGCCAGCAGAATACAGGTGGATAATTCACCCCTCCACTTT. Protein sequence: CASRIQVDNSPLHF. Filled out from reference TRBV5-1 and TRBJ1-6, the complete variable domain reads KAGVTQTPRYLIKTRGQQVTLSCSPISGHRSVSWYQQTPGQGLQFLFEYFSETQRNKGNFPGRFSGRQFSNSRSEMNVSTLELGDSALYLCASRIQVDNSPLHFGNGTRLTVT.

The chain uses TRBV27 and TRBJ2-1; D gene uncertain. The germline gives CDR1 MNHEY, CDR2 SMNVEV (reference sequence). Trimming took off 10 bases at V and 6 bases at J, with 10 bases between the two ends. CDR3 size: 11 residues. Written as DNA, the CDR3 is TGTGCCACCTCCCGGAGCAATGAGCAGTTCTTC. Protein sequence: CATSRSNEQFF.

The chain uses TRBV19 and TRBJ1-2; D is unclear. The V gene's germline CDR1 is LNHDA and CDR2 SQIVND (reference sequence). This CDR3 region has 15 residues. Trimming took 6 bases from V and 4 from J, leaving 18 bases between them. In nucleotides, the CDR3 is TGTGCCAGTAGAGGGCCGGGATTCTCCGGCTATGGCTACACCTTC. This translates into CASRGPGFSGYGYTF.

The chain carries TRBV25-1 and TRBJ2-7; 7 nucleotides align to TRBD2. CDR3 length: 14 amino acids. Trimming at V came to 5 bases and at J to 0 bases, leaving 4 bases not matched to a gene. Germline lookup yields CDR1 MGHDK and CDR2 SYGVNS. CDR3 loop: CASSFGGSSYEQYF. As DNA, the CDR3 is TGTGCCAGCAGTTTCGGCGGGAGCTCCTACGAGCAGTACTTC.

V usage is TRBV5-1 and J usage is TRBJ2-5; D is possibly TRBD2 (5 bases). Germline-derived CDR1 and CDR2 are SGHRS and YFSETQ. The V end lost 4 bases, the J end lost 5 bases, and 18 bases lay between the germline ends. CDR3 length: 15 amino acids. CDR3 residues: CASSPSGTRTETQYF. As DNA, the CDR3 is TGCGCCAGCAGCCCTTCCGGTACTAGAACCGAGACCCAGTACTTC.

V gene TRBV6-2 or TRBV6-3 combines with J gene TRBJ1-2, with TRBD1 matching over 11 bases. CDR1 and CDR2 (germline): MNHEY, SVGEGT. This CDR3 has 15 residues. J lost 4 bases, V lost 5 bases, and 6 bases had no gene match. This CDR3 is CASSQTGTGGYGYTF. The CDR3, as DNA: TGTGCCAGCAGTCAGACCGGGACAGGGGGCTATGGCTACACCTTC.

This sequence joins TRBV29-1 and TRBJ2-7, with D maybe TRBD1 (6 bases). Trimming removed 2 bases at V and 3 bases at J, with 26 bases between. Germline values: CDR1 SQVTM, CDR2 ANQGSEA. This CDR3 comprises 18 residues. The CDR3 DNA reads TGCAGCGTTGAATTCCCGGCAGGGGTCCAAAAAACTTTCTACGAGCAGTACTTC. It specifies CSVEFPAGVQKTFYEQYF.